This T cell receptor beta chain derives from a study of regulatory T cells in long-lasting Graves disease. On the study more broadly: In persistent Graves' disease, antithyroid drugs had been taken for over 5 years and TSH receptor antibodies stayed positive. Whole-study results and caveats: Thyroid tissue was not sampled; only peripheral blood was. Segments TRBV28, TRBJ1-2 and TRBJ2-5 showed preferential usage in persistent disease.

Germline CDR1 is MDHEN and CDR2 is SYDVKM. There are 13 residues in the CDR3. The V segment lost 5 bases and the J segment 8 bases; nucleotides outside the gene matches: 8. As concerns this clonotype: Its antigen is still unknown. Just one base apart from a much larger clone, this may be a read error.

Time point described: persistent/refractory GD, antithyroid drugs over 5 years with positive TRAb. The TCR library was prepared using RNA isolated from PBMCs. Arm-PCR of CDR3 regions and iRepertoire HTBI primers were the basis on which TCR beta libraries were built. TCRdb used MiXCR to reprocess the multiplex PCR reads, holding one entry per CDR3 protein. The sample shows hundreds of thousands of distinct CDR3 sequences, around 20% of them seen only once. The input for sequencing was peripheral blood mononuclear cells (PBMCs), taken when the disease was refractory, from a patient treated with antithyroid drugs. The chain is built from TRBV28 and TRBJ1-2; 7 bases align to TRBD1. The sequence was collected from a female donor with Graves disease. The CDR3 sequence is CASSPSTGTGYTF. CDR3 DNA sequence: TGTGCCAGCAGTCCGTCGACAGGGACGGGCTACACCTTC.